This TCR beta chain was recorded in a study of blood T cell repertoires in COVID-19. Profiling relied on immunoSEQ multiplex PCR, and the TCRdb table lists in-frame clones only, not all of them. The table includes fewer than 100,000 clones, approximately 83% detected once. Sample: peripheral blood. This sequence originates from a man aged 55 to 69 with acute or convalescent COVID-19.

The CDR3 region is CASSHGLAGGTDTQYF. The CDR3, as DNA: TGTGCCAGCAGCCACGGACTAGCGGGAGGGACAGATACGCAGTATTTT. This chain uses TRBV5-4 with TRBJ2-3, with 15 bases identical to TRBD2. This CDR3 contains 16 residues. J gave up 3 bases and V 4 bases, and 3 bases lay outside the gene matches. Germline CDR1 SGHNT, CDR2 YYREEE (reference sequence).